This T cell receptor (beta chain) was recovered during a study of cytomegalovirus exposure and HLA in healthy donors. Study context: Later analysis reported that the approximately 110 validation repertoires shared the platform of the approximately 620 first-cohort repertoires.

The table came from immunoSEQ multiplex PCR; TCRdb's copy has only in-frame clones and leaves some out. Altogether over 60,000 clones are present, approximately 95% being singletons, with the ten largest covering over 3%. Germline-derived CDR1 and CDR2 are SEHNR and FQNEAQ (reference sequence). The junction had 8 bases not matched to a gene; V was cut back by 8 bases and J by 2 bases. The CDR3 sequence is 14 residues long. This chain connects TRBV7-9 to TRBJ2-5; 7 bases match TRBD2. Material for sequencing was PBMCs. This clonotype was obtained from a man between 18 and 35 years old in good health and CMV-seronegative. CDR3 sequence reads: CASGQRGVQETQYF. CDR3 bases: TGTGCCAGCGGCCAACGGGGGGTTCAAGAGACCCAGTACTTC.